These T cell receptor beta chains were read from a single sample in a study of post-analysis software for immune sequencing data. TCRdb used MiXCR to reprocess the PCR reads, holding one entry per CDR3 protein. The table lists over 150,000 distinct CDR3 sequences, about 37% of them singletons. The material was blood, obtained after autologous hematopoietic stem cell transplantation. Receptor source: a girl between 5 and 17 years old with multiple sclerosis. CDR3s include the opening cysteine and the closing phenylalanine or tryptophan. The D gene is left open where the match is weak. Clone size is not always given. Where it is, it says once, few, many or a class for expanded clones.

d_call: TRBD1
clone_size: NA
v_call: TRBV12-3/TRBV12-4
j_call: TRBJ2-7
cdr3_aa: CASSFSTGTTSYEQYF
cdr3_nt: TGTGCCAGCAGTTTTTCGACAGGGACCACCTCCTACGAGCAGTACTTC

d_call: TRBD1
clone_size: few
v_call: TRBV29-1
j_call: TRBJ2-7
cdr3_aa: CSVALTGDYEQYF
cdr3_nt: TGCAGCGTTGCTCTGACAGGGGACTACGAGCAGTACTTC

d_call: NA
clone_size: NA
v_call: TRBV7-2
j_call: TRBJ2-5
cdr3_aa: CASSLSRQDGQYF
cdr3_nt: TGTGCCAGCAGCTTATCCAGACAGGATGGGCAGTACTTC

d_call: NA
clone_size: NA
v_call: TRBV12-3/TRBV12-4
j_call: TRBJ2-7
cdr3_aa: CAGSPLDSYYEQYF
cdr3_nt: TGTGCCGGCAGCCCCCTAGACAGCTACTACGAGCAGTACTTC

d_call: TRBD2
clone_size: few
v_call: TRBV20-1
j_call: TRBJ2-3
cdr3_aa: CSARDLGTSHDTQYF
cdr3_nt: TGCAGTGCTAGAGATCTCGGGACTAGTCACGATACGCAGTATTTT

d_call: NA
clone_size: NA
v_call: TRBV7-2
j_call: TRBJ2-7
cdr3_aa: CASRKGGNPYEQYF
cdr3_nt: TGTGCCAGCAGAAAAGGAGGGAACCCCTACGAGCAGTACTTC

d_call: NA
clone_size: once
v_call: TRBV6-7
j_call: TRBJ2-7
cdr3_aa: CASSIRADTYEQYF
cdr3_nt: TGTGCCAGCAGTATCAGGGCCGATACCTACGAGCAGTACTTC

d_call: NA
clone_size: NA
v_call: TRBV20-1
j_call: TRBJ2-7
cdr3_aa: CSARTGGNSYEQYF
cdr3_nt: TGCAGTGCTCGGACTGGCGGAAACTCCTACGAGCAGTACTTC

d_call: TRBD2
clone_size: NA
v_call: TRBV4-1
j_call: TRBJ2-3
cdr3_aa: CASSKSSGRTSFTDTQYF
cdr3_nt: TGCGCCAGCAGCAAAAGTAGCGGGAGGACCAGCTTTACAGATACGCAGTATTTT

d_call: NA
clone_size: NA
v_call: TRBV18
j_call: TRBJ2-1
cdr3_aa: CASSPPQGTEQFF
cdr3_nt: TGTGCCAGCTCACCACCACAGGGAACTGAGCAGTTCTTC

d_call: NA
clone_size: NA
v_call: TRBV15
j_call: TRBJ2-7
cdr3_aa: CATSRDLVGHEQYF
cdr3_nt: TGTGCCACCAGCAGAGATTTAGTCGGGCACGAGCAGTACTTC

d_call: NA
clone_size: NA
v_call: TRBV28
j_call: TRBJ2-7
cdr3_aa: CASSLSRGAYEQYF
cdr3_nt: TGTGCCAGCAGTTTAAGCAGGGGGGCCTACGAGCAGTACTTC

d_call: NA
clone_size: NA
v_call: TRBV20-1
j_call: TRBJ2-5
cdr3_aa: CSAGAGGAGETQYF
cdr3_nt: TGCAGTGCTGGAGCAGGGGGGGCAGGGGAGACCCAGTACTTC

d_call: TRBD2
clone_size: few
v_call: TRBV20-1
j_call: TRBJ2-7
cdr3_aa: CSASGTSGTYEQYF
cdr3_nt: TGCAGTGCTAGCGGGACTAGCGGGACCTACGAGCAGTACTTC

d_call: TRBD2
clone_size: NA
v_call: TRBV7-2
j_call: TRBJ2-7
cdr3_aa: CASSPSGGRTYEQYF
cdr3_nt: TGTGCCAGCAGCCCTAGCGGGGGCCGTACCTACGAGCAGTACTTC

d_call: NA
clone_size: NA
v_call: TRBV6-1
j_call: TRBJ2-1
cdr3_aa: CASRAGYNEQFF
cdr3_nt: TGTGCCAGCCGGGCGGGGTACAATGAGCAGTTCTTC

d_call: NA
clone_size: NA
v_call: TRBV5-1
j_call: TRBJ2-7
cdr3_aa: CASSLATRGRGTYEQYF
cdr3_nt: TGCGCCAGCAGCTTGGCCACTCGGGGCAGGGGCACCTACGAGCAGTACTTC

d_call: NA
clone_size: NA
v_call: TRBV18
j_call: TRBJ2-5
cdr3_aa: CASSPSGIQETQYF
cdr3_nt: TGTGCCAGCTCACCATCTGGAATTCAAGAGACCCAGTACTTC

d_call: NA
clone_size: NA
v_call: TRBV11-1
j_call: TRBJ2-7
cdr3_aa: CASSLERNTYEQYF
cdr3_nt: TGTGCCAGCAGCTTAGAAAGGAACACCTACGAGCAGTACTTC

d_call: TRBD2
clone_size: NA
v_call: TRBV20-1
j_call: TRBJ2-7
cdr3_aa: CSASRLAVPSYEQYF
cdr3_nt: TGCAGTGCTAGCCGGCTAGCGGTCCCTTCCTACGAGCAGTACTTC

d_call: TRBD1
clone_size: NA
v_call: TRBV27
j_call: TRBJ2-3
cdr3_aa: CASNLPGGQGTTQYF
cdr3_nt: TGTGCCAGCAATCTACCAGGGGGACAGGGCACGACGCAGTATTTT

d_call: NA
clone_size: NA
v_call: TRBV6-5
j_call: TRBJ2-1
cdr3_aa: CASSYSLSSYNEQFF
cdr3_nt: TGTGCCAGCAGTTACTCCCTTAGCTCCTACAATGAGCAGTTCTTC

d_call: NA
clone_size: once
v_call: TRBV27
j_call: TRBJ2-1
cdr3_aa: CASSLTGYSSYNEQFF
cdr3_nt: TGTGCCAGCAGTTTAACAGGGTACAGCTCCTACAATGAGCAGTTCTTC

d_call: NA
clone_size: NA
v_call: TRBV12-3/TRBV12-4
j_call: TRBJ2-7
cdr3_aa: CASGAVSYEQYF
cdr3_nt: TGTGCCAGCGGGGCGGTTTCCTACGAGCAGTACTTC

d_call: NA
clone_size: NA
v_call: TRBV7-2
j_call: TRBJ2-7
cdr3_aa: CASSLVAQAYEQYF
cdr3_nt: TGTGCCAGCAGCTTAGTAGCACAGGCCTACGAGCAGTACTTC

d_call: TRBD1
clone_size: NA
v_call: TRBV10-3
j_call: TRBJ2-7
cdr3_aa: CATQTGGYEQYF
cdr3_nt: TGTGCCACTCAGACAGGGGGATACGAGCAGTACTTC

d_call: NA
clone_size: NA
v_call: TRBV4-3
j_call: TRBJ2-5
cdr3_aa: CASSQARETQYF
cdr3_nt: TGCGCCAGCAGCCAGGCTAGGGAGACCCAGTACTTC

d_call: TRBD2
clone_size: NA
v_call: TRBV28
j_call: TRBJ2-5
cdr3_aa: CASSSPGGVGETQYF
cdr3_nt: TGTGCCAGCAGTTCCCCCGGGGGGGTAGGGGAGACCCAGTACTTC

d_call: NA
clone_size: NA
v_call: TRBV9
j_call: TRBJ2-3
cdr3_aa: CASSVGRQVGTDTQYF
cdr3_nt: TGTGCCAGCAGCGTAGGGCGGCAGGTCGGCACAGATACGCAGTATTTT

d_call: NA
clone_size: NA
v_call: TRBV7-2
j_call: TRBJ1-5
cdr3_aa: CASSLALNSQPQHF
cdr3_nt: TGTGCCAGCAGCTTAGCTTTAAACAGTCAGCCCCAGCATTTT

d_call: TRBD2
clone_size: NA
v_call: TRBV6-5
j_call: TRBJ2-4
cdr3_aa: CASSYRGLAGIQYF
cdr3_nt: TGTGCCAGCAGTTACCGGGGACTAGCCGGCATTCAGTACTTC

d_call: NA
clone_size: few
v_call: TRBV7-9
j_call: TRBJ1-1
cdr3_aa: CASSLAGQVEAFF
cdr3_nt: TGTGCCAGCAGCTTAGCTGGGCAGGTTGAAGCTTTCTTT

d_call: TRBD1
clone_size: NA
v_call: TRBV20-1
j_call: TRBJ2-7
cdr3_aa: CSAAGQGDEQYF
cdr3_nt: TGCAGTGCCGCGGGACAGGGTGACGAGCAGTACTTC

d_call: TRBD2
clone_size: NA
v_call: TRBV9
j_call: TRBJ2-3
cdr3_aa: CASSVADSGKPDTQYF
cdr3_nt: TGTGCCAGCAGCGTAGCGGATAGCGGGAAGCCAGATACGCAGTATTTT

d_call: TRBD1
clone_size: once
v_call: TRBV30
j_call: TRBJ2-7
cdr3_aa: CAWTRDRGPYEQYF
cdr3_nt: TGTGCCTGGACTCGGGACAGGGGTCCATACGAGCAGTACTTC

d_call: NA
clone_size: NA
v_call: TRBV12-3/TRBV12-4
j_call: TRBJ1-1
cdr3_aa: CASRRLNTEAFF
cdr3_nt: TGTGCCAGCAGACGGTTGAACACTGAAGCTTTCTTT